This T cell receptor beta chain was observed in a study of monozygotic twins with inflammatory bowel disease (dated by TCRdb to about 2019). At the level of the whole study: In total, approximately 28 monozygotic twin pairs made up the full study: 19 Danish pairs, all IBD-discordant, plus nine German pairs, of which four were IBD-concordant and five were IBD-discordant. The search for disease-associated traits relied mainly on comparing IBD patients with their genetically identical healthy co-twins within discordant pairs. Each individual had, on average, about 151 000 unique TCRalpha sequences and 181 000 unique TCRbeta sequences available for analysis. Study-level results and caveats: Distinction between different T cell subtypes could not be achieved in the analysis. Repertoire similarity did not differ between concordant and discordant twins, which could be due to limited statistical power. No single strong signal or clonotype linked to IBD turned up in the results, so the idea that one exists was not supported. Differing immunosuppressive treatments among patients may have added background noise and inter-individual variability to the repertoires. IBD patients had lower TCRbeta repertoire diversity, measured by the inverse Simpson index, than their healthy co-twins. Fewer clonotypes were shared with other individuals by IBD patients than by healthy twins, most markedly in patients showing signs of disease activity.

From each donor, an approximately 2.4 ml peripheral blood sample was collected into PAXgene tubes and kept at -80 degrees C. Without any T cell sorting, total RNA was extracted from whole blood using the PAXgene blood miRNA kit on an automated QIAcube. Peripheral blood from monozygotic twin pairs, either concordant or discordant for inflammatory bowel disease, underwent deep TCRalpha and TCRbeta repertoire profiling that used unique molecular barcoding. Smoking habits were recorded for all twin pairs, and individuals were classified as current, former or never smokers. Of note for this clonotype: Its antigen specificity is not known.

Receptor amplification or capture employed 5' RACE. For each TCR library, 3,000 to 4,000 ng of total RNA was used. For each sample, cDNA synthesis was carried out in eight separate reactions using SMARTScribe reverse transcriptase. During cDNA synthesis, template switching was used to introduce unique molecular identifiers that contained a 6-nucleotide sample barcode. Two nested PCRs of approximately 16 and 9 cycles amplified the TCRalpha and TCRbeta cDNA, and bead purification followed each PCR. Before amplification, the cDNA was treated with uracil DNA-glycosylase and purified using the QIAquick PCR purification kit. The second PCR added Illumina TruSeq-compatible adapters along with sample-specific barcodes. TapeStation and Qubit were used to check library quality and concentration, and 5 to 5.5 ng of each library was pooled. Sequencing of pooled libraries was carried out on an Illumina HiSeq2500 single-index Rapid Run using 2 x 100 bp reads and custom sequencing primers. Processing in the source paper ran as follows. MiGEC version 1.2.6 was used for UMI-based consensus assembly, which corrected PCR and sequencing errors. MiXCR version 2.1.1 handled V(D)J alignment, clonotype assembly and CDR3 extraction. Gene usage, clonotype sharing and MAIT/NKT TCR abundance were normalised by analysing the top 1000, 10 000 and 20 000 clonotypes per sample. Diversity was computed as the inverse Simpson index with the vegan R package after downsampling to 27 000 UMIs. Paired Mann-Whitney U tests on discordant twin pairs were used, with Benjamini-Hochberg multiple-testing correction. Based on TCRdb reprocessing of the reads, there is one entry per CDR3 protein sequence, and DNA is missing. TCRdb, not the authors, supplied the V and J calls. This sample's table lists around 370,000 distinct CDR3 sequences. The top ten clonotypes cover 2.5% to 3% of the sample.

From the cysteine up to the phenylalanine, the CDR3 has a length of 12 residues. The DNA is not on file. Sequences SQVTM (CDR1) and ANQGSEA (CDR2) are obtained from the germline V gene. The chain couples TRBV29-1 to TRBJ1-3. Sequencing was carried out using blood. The sequence derives from a human donor with ulcerative colitis or Crohn's disease, or a healthy co-twin of an affected twin (not recorded which). The CDR3 sequence is CSVDSEGNTIYF.